The entry that follows covers one TCR beta chain sequence. The specificity of this receptor is unknown. Per-nucleotide qualities are absent, and no much larger clonotype sits a single base away. The data were obtained in a study of blood T cells in healthy people across ages (dated by TCRdb to about 2015). About the investigation overall: Template switching captured roughly one uniquely barcoded TCR beta cDNA molecule per two T cells in model experiments. Age-related changes in TCR beta repertoire diversity were measured in the study by deep sequencing normalized with unique cDNA molecular identifiers. The donors were divided into four age groups: young (average about 16 years), middle-aged (about 39), aged (62) and long-lived (approximately 74). To avoid experimental bias, donors of different ages were distributed randomly across sequencing lanes. For two donors (one aged 18 to 30 and one aged 80 or older), the study analyzed two additional independent replicas of 1 million unique cDNA reads from the same blood draw.

The study at large found these results: Compared with the aged group, the long-lived group had more naive CD4+ T cells, fewer expanded clones and increased TCR diversity, a pattern suggesting age selection. Because donor CMV infection status was unknown, age-related changes in expanded clonotypes were potentially confounded. Since profiling was done on bulk unsorted PBMCs, naive and antigen-experienced compartments could not be conclusively compared. There was a strong correlation between observed TCR beta diversity and the percentage of naive T cells measured by flow cytometry. Estimates of total diversity based on one million sequenced T cells were considered lower bounds and underestimates. Observed TCR beta diversity per million T cells fell roughly linearly with age, and a significant reduction was already apparent by age around 40.

CDR1 and CDR2 (MNHNY, SVGAGI) derive from the germline V gene (reference sequence). Unmatched junction bases come to 13, with V trimmed by 5 bases and J by 4 bases. From cysteine to phenylalanine, the CDR3 is 16 amino acids long. Only CDR3 DNA remains: 48 bases, in frame from the first base. Library generation was performed with 5' RACE. Instrument used: Illumina HiSeq 2500. A second PCR of about 6 to 12 cycles was run with a J-beta primer mix and a sample-barcoded 5' primer. Each TCR beta cDNA molecule received a unique molecular identifier from a template-switch 5' adaptor carrying 12 random nucleotides. Each sample yielded at least 3 million CDR3-containing paired-end reads. First-strand cDNA was synthesized from all RNA with the Mint cDNA synthesis kit, primed by a TRBC-specific oligonucleotide. All cDNA was treated with uracil-DNA glycosylase and then went through a first 18-cycle PCR with the universal primers M1SS and BC2_uni_R. The authors' pipeline ran thus. Each sample was normalized by randomly selecting 1 million high-quality reads, each carrying a distinct molecular identifier. Reads with shared molecular identifiers were discarded instead of being binned into consensus sequences. MiTCR, with a Q25 quality threshold and the strictest error-elimination algorithm, was used for CDR3 identification, clonotype clustering and error correction. Lower-bound total TCR beta diversity was estimated with a nonparametric unseen species model using Euler transformation. TCRdb passed the public sequencing reads through fastp at Q25 and MiXCR, retaining productive beta sequences. Rows merge per CDR3 protein into single entries with the most common DNA and genes. It is TCRdb's table, rather than the study itself, that gives the V and J calls and clone size. This sample comprises roughly 800,000 distinct CDR3 sequences, 53% of them detected only once. The top ten constitute under 50% of the sample.

The roughly 39 donors, aged 6 to 90 years, were systemically healthy Caucasian individuals from Russia. Each donor gave approximately 10 milliliters of peripheral blood, collected into EDTA-treated Vacutainer tubes. Ficoll-Paque density-gradient centrifugation was used to isolate PBMCs, with at least 7 million per sample. Total RNA, at least 6 micrograms per sample, was extracted from PBMCs with Trizol reagent. Naive CD45RAhigh/CD27high T cell percentages were measured by flow cytometry on a PBMC aliquot from every donor. The material sequenced was blood. Recombination connected TRBV6-6 to TRBJ1-2; 7 nucleotides in the junction match TRBD1. The receptor was derived from a man older than 75 in good health. The DNA sequence reads TGTGCCAGCAGTCTCCCTTCCGACAGGGATCGCTATGGCTACACCTTC. This is translated as CASSLPSDRDRYGYTF.